The entry below describes one T cell receptor beta chain. Its target is unknown. Semi-nested PCR with Nested Universal Primer A followed constant-region reverse priming of full-length variable regions. Each CDR3 protein is one row after TCRdb ran MiXCR on the 5' RACE reads. The data contain nearly 55,000 distinct CDR3 sequences, over 20% of them singletons. General observations from the study: The larger cohort examined one V-J beta rearrangement, not whole repertoires.

CD25-based Treg depletion was applied to purified naive CD4+ T cells. Sequenced sample: tumor-infiltrating naive CD4+ T cells sorted from the breast tumor. Subset of the sample: naive CD4+ T cells, CD4+CD45RA+CD25-. This receptor was taken from a female donor with breast cancer.

This CDR3 is CSARGLAGGLQFF. CDR3 sequence (DNA): TGCAGTGCTCGCGGACTAGCGGGGGGGCTCCAGTTCTTC. This rearrangement joins TRBV20-1 to TRBJ2-1; the match to TRBD2 covers 15 bases. CDR3 length equals 13 residues. After removal of 5 bases from V and 13 bases from J, the junction contained 6 bases not matched to a gene. Germline values: CDR1 DFQATT, CDR2 SNEGSKA (reference sequence).